A single sample is the source of the 15 T cell receptor beta chains below, sequenced in a study of T cell responses to AZD1222 COVID-19 vaccine. Libraries were prepared by immunoSEQ multiplex PCR; TCRdb keeps only in-frame clonotypes and omits some of them. The sample holds 150,000 to 200,000 clones, roughly 93% seen once. The sequences come from peripheral blood, collected on day 0 of AZD1222 vaccination. Source of these receptors: an adult in good health.

V is TRBV5-4 and J is TRBJ1-4; D gene ambiguous. Germline CDR1 is SGHNT and CDR2 is YYREEE (reference sequence). This CDR3 comprises 16 residues. Trimming removed 3 bases at V and 2 bases at J, with 14 bases between. CDR3 nucleotide sequence: TGTGCCAGCAGCTCCCCTCCCCCGGCGACTAATGAAAAACTGTTTTTT. Protein product: CASSSPPPATNEKLFF.

This chain links TRBV9 with TRBJ1-2; 8 nucleotides agree with TRBD1. Germline CDR1 and CDR2: SGDLS and YYNGEE. The CDR3 has 15 amino acids. The ends lost 4 bases at V and 1 base at J; junction bases unmatched: 6. As DNA, the CDR3 is TGTGCCAGCAGCTCTAGGACAGGGTATAACTATGGCTACACCTTC. Residues: CASSSRTGYNYGYTF.

The V call is TRBV13, the J call TRBJ2-1, with TRBD1 matching 9 bases. This CDR3 contains 14 residues. Looked up from germline, CDR1 is PRHDT and CDR2 is FYEKMQ (reference sequence). J gave up 5 bases and V 5 bases, and 4 bases lay outside the gene matches. The CDR3 is CASSIWTGDNEQFF. CDR3 sequence (DNA): TGTGCCAGCAGCATATGGACAGGGGACAATGAGCAGTTCTTC. The complete variable domain, with remaining parts taken from reference TRBV13 and TRBJ2-1, reads AAGVIQSPRHLIKEKRETATLKCYPIPRHDTVYWYQQGPGQDPQFLISFYEKMQSDKGSIPDRFSAQQFSDYHSELNMSSLELGDSALYFCASSIWTGDNEQFFGPGTRLTVL.

The chain recombines TRBV7-9 with TRBJ2-7; 9 bases line up with TRBD1. The germline V gene has CDR1 SEHNR and CDR2 FQNEAQ (reference sequence). This CDR3 has 15 residues. The V segment lost 7 bases and the J segment 2 bases; nucleotides outside the gene matches: 9. The CDR3 reads CASTPAGTGTYEQYF. CDR3 DNA sequence: TGTGCCAGCACCCCCGCCGGGACAGGGACCTACGAGCAGTACTTC.

V usage is TRBV5-1 and J usage is TRBJ2-5; 10 nucleotides agree with TRBD2. Germline lookup yields CDR1 SGHRS and CDR2 YFSETQ. J was trimmed by 3 bases and V by 5 bases; bases with no gene match: 10. This CDR3 is built from 16 residues. The CDR3 loop is CASSKGVLAGEETQYF. CDR3 sequence (DNA): TGCGCCAGCAGTAAGGGAGTCCTAGCGGGAGAAGAGACCCAGTACTTC.

The gene calls are TRBV27 and TRBJ1-5; D not certain. The CDR3 covers 14 residues. V lost 6 bases and J 1 base, leaving 10 bases between the germline ends. Germline assignment: CDR1 MNHEY and CDR2 SMNVEV (reference sequence). The CDR3 protein is CASSLLGSNQPQHF. The CDR3 DNA is TGTGCCAGCAGCCTGTTAGGGAGCAATCAGCCCCAGCATTTT.

The J gene is TRBJ2-3, the V gene TRBV6-1; TRBD1 matches 9 bases. Germline CDR1 is MNHNS and CDR2 is SASEGT. The CDR3 contains 14 residues. The ends lost 3 bases at V and 5 bases at J; junction bases unmatched: 3. This chain's CDR3 is CASSEGTGRDTQYF. CDR3 nucleotides: TGTGCCAGCAGTGAGGGGACAGGGAGAGATACGCAGTATTTT.

The CDR3 loop reads CASRKGQASDGELFF. DNA for the CDR3: TGTGCCAGCAGAAAAGGACAGGCCTCAGACGGGGAGCTGTTTTTT. This chain uses TRBV5-4 with TRBJ2-2, with TRBD1 matching over 7 bases. CDR3 size: 15 residues. Germline loops: CDR1 SGHNT, CDR2 YYREEE (reference sequence). V dropped 5 bases and J dropped 7; count of bases not matched to a gene: 11.

The chain recombines TRBV18 with TRBJ1-1; tentatively, D is TRBD1 (5 bases). CDR1 KGHSH and CDR2 LQKENI come from the germline V gene. V shed 6 bases and J shed 3 bases, with 17 bases lying between them. This CDR3 contains 15 residues. The DNA of the CDR3 is TGTGCCAGCTCCTACGGACTGGGGGGAGACACTGAAGCTTTCTTT. Translated, it gives CASSYGLGGDTEAFF.

The chain employs TRBV10-3 and TRBJ2-1; D may be TRBD2 (6 bases). V was trimmed by 6 bases and J by 6 bases, leaving 12 bases between them. Per germline, CDR1 ENHRY and CDR2 SYGVKD. CDR3 length equals 13 residues. This CDR3 reads CAISNGSPNEQFF. The CDR3 bases are TGTGCCATCAGCAACGGGAGTCCCAATGAGCAGTTCTTC.

The V call is TRBV29-1, the J call TRBJ2-1; 7 bases fit TRBD1. This CDR3 contains 16 residues. The germline CDR1 and CDR2 sequences are SQVTM and ANQGSEA. Losses at the gene ends were 4 bases for V and 6 bases for J; bases not matched to a gene: 15. The CDR3 nucleotides read TGCAGCGTTGGGGACCTGACAGGGTCCTACCTCAATGAGCAGTTCTTC. Residues: CSVGDLTGSYLNEQFF.

The sample holds one count of this clone. V is TRBV7-9 and J is TRBJ1-3, with D possibly TRBD1 on 6 matching bases. Per the germline V gene, CDR1 is SEHNR and CDR2 is FQNEAQ (reference sequence). This CDR3 has 14 residues. Trimming left V 4 bases short and J 8 bases short, with 15 bases between. CDR3 loop: CASSSLGGVHTIYF. The CDR3 bases are TGTGCCAGCAGCTCCCTAGGGGGGGTTCACACCATATATTTT.

The chain carries TRBV9 and TRBJ2-1, with TRBD1 matching over 7 bases. The V gene end was trimmed by 4 bases and the J gene end by 9 bases; junction bases not matched to a gene: 10. This CDR3 has 14 residues. Per germline, CDR1 SGDLS and CDR2 YYNGEE. This CDR3 reads CASSSSLTGTEQFF. The CDR3 bases are TGTGCCAGCAGCTCCTCCTTGACAGGGACTGAGCAGTTCTTC.

The chain employs TRBV3-1 (or the pseudogene TRBV3-2) and TRBJ1-2; D is unresolved. Germline loops: CDR1 LGHDT, CDR2 YNNKEL (reference sequence). V lost 6 bases to trimming and J lost 1 base, with 15 bases between them. The CDR3 runs to 15 residues. CDR3 sequence (DNA): TGTGCCAGCAGTTTCTCCGGACGGGATAACTATGGCTACACCTTC. Protein product: CASSFSGRDNYGYTF.

The CDR3 here is CASSFQVLSGPYEQYF. Written as DNA, the CDR3 is TGTGCCAGCAGTTTTCAGGTCCTCAGTGGGCCCTACGAGCAGTACTTC. The rearrangement links TRBV27 to TRBJ2-7; D is unresolved. Trimming left V 3 bases short and J 2 bases short, with 17 bases between. The CDR3 contains 16 residues. Germline V gives CDR1 MNHEY, CDR2 SMNVEV (reference sequence).